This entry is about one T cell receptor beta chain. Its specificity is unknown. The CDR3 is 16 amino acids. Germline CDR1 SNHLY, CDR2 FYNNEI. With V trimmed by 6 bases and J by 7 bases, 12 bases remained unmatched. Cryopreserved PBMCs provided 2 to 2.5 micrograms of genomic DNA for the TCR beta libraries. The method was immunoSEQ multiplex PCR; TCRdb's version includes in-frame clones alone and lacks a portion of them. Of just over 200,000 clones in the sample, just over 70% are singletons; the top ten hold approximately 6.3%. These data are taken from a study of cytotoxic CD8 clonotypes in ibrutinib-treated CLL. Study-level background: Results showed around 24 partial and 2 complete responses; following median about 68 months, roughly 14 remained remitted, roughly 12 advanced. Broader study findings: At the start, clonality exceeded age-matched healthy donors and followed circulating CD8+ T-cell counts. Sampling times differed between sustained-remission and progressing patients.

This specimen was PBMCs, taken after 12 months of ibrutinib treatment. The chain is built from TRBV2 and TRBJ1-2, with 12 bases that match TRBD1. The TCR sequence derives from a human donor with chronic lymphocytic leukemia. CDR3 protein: CASSGTGGAGSFGYTF. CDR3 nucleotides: TGTGCCAGCAGCGGGACAGGGGGCGCTGGATCGTTTGGCTACACCTTC.